This TCR beta chain originates from a study of OX40 agonist ivuxolimab in advanced cancers. Comment on this clone: As yet, its antigen is unknown.

TCRdb's table, derived via immunoSEQ multiplex PCR, lists solely in-frame clones and lacks some. The repertoire has 35,000 to 45,000 clones, about 85% of them found once; the top ten carry 2.4%. Study-wide results and caveats: Partial responders treated at 0.1-3.0 mg/kg exhibited clonal expansion among the lowest measured. Blood T cells, both CD4+ and CD8+, expanded clonally by week 6 at 0.1 to 3.0 mg/kg. Average numbers of expanded clones were greater in CD8+ T cells than in CD4+.

CDR3 length equals 15 residues. Germline lookup yields CDR1 LNHDA and CDR2 SQIVND (reference sequence). The V gene end was trimmed by 3 bases and the J gene end by 5 bases; junction bases not matched to a gene: 7. This chain links TRBV19 with TRBJ1-1; 9 bases fit TRBD1. The sample here was CD4+ or CD8+ T cells sorted from blood, taken in a trial of the OX40 agonist ivuxolimab. The TCR originated in an adult with an advanced solid tumor such as melanoma, head and neck, liver or kidney cancer. The CDR3 region has the DNA TGTGCCAGTAGTATTCAAGGACAGGGGTTTACTGAAGCTTTCTTT. This translates into CASSIQGQGFTEAFF. The variable domain in full, completed from reference TRBV19 and TRBJ1-1, reads DGGITQSPKYLFRKEGQNVTLSCEQNLNHDAMYWYRQDPGQGLRLIYYSQIVNDFQKGDIAEGYSVSREKKESFPLTVTSAQKNPTAFYLCASSIQGQGFTEAFFGQGTRLTVV.